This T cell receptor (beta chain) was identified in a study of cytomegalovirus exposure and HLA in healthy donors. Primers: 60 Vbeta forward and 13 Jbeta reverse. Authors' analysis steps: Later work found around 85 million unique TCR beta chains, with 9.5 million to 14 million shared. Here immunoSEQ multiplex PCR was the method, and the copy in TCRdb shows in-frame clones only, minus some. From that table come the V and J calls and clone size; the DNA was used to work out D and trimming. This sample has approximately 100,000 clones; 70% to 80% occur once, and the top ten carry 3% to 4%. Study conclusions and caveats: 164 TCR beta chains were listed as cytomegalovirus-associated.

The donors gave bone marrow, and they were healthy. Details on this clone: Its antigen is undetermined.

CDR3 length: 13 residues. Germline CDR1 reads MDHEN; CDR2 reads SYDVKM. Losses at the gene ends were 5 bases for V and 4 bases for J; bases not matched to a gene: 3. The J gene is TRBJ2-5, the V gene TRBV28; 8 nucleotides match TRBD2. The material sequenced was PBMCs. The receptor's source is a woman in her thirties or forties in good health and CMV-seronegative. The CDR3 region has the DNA TGTGCCAGCAGTAACAGCGGGAGAGAGACCCAGTACTTC. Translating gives CASSNSGRETQYF.